The source of this TCR beta chain is a study of blood T cell repertoires in COVID-19. The CDR3 has 12 amino acids. Germline lookup yields CDR1 SGHAT and CDR2 FQNNGV. The germline V and J ends were trimmed by 5 bases and 7 bases, with 9 bases remaining between them. The repertoire was sequenced with immunoSEQ multiplex PCR; TCRdb's copy has only in-frame clones and lacks some. The table has over 90,000 clones, around nine tenths seen once; the top ten hold less than 2%. Specimen: peripheral blood. The TCR was taken from a woman in her fifties or sixties with COVID-19, enrolled during active disease. The chain is built from TRBV11-2 and TRBJ2-1; D is perhaps TRBD2 (6 bases). The CDR3, as DNA: TGTGCCAGCAGCGGACGGGAGAATGAGCAGTTCTTC. This sequence encodes CASSGRENEQFF. The whole variable domain, filled in from reference TRBV11-2 and TRBJ2-1, reads EAGVAQSPRYKIIEKRQSVAFWCNPISGHATLYWYQQILGQGPKLLIQFQNNGVVDDSQLPKDRFSAERLKGVDSTLKIQPAKLEDSAVYLCASSGRENEQFFGPGTRLTVL.